This T cell receptor (beta chain) was identified during a study of cytomegalovirus exposure and HLA in healthy donors. Points from the study as a whole: Follow-up analysis found HLA locus-dependent TCR association rates, highest for DRB1 and lowest for HLA-C.

Between the trimmed V and J ends, which lost 3 bases and 5 bases, there was a span of 14 bases. Germline V gene lookup returns CDR1 MNHEY and CDR2 SMNVEV (reference sequence). This CDR3 region has 15 residues. It was with 60 Vbeta and 13 Jbeta primers that the PCR ran. Measured with immunoSEQ multiplex PCR; TCRdb has only the in-frame clones, and not every one. The data show 200,000 to 250,000 clones, more than 65% seen once. With respect to this clone: Antigen: not known.

The clonotype originates from a man aged 18 to 30 in good health and CMV-seronegative. Sequencing input: PBMCs. The rearrangement links TRBV27 to TRBJ1-5; D remains unclear. The CDR3 reads CASSFRPGGHQPQHF. CDR3 nucleotide sequence: TGTGCCAGCAGTTTTCGACCGGGAGGGCATCAGCCCCAGCATTTT.